This record covers a single T cell receptor beta chain. The source of the sample is a study of cytomegalovirus exposure and HLA in healthy donors. About the study: Later analysis reported that the 120 or so validation repertoires shared the platform of the approximately 670 first-cohort repertoires.

V lost 4 bases, J lost 5 bases, and 9 bases lay in between. Germline V gene data show CDR1 as SNHLY and CDR2 as FYNNEI. This CDR3 region has 12 residues. Assay used: immunoSEQ multiplex PCR; TCRdb lists only in-frame clones, some missing. This sample carries some 170,000 clones, approximately 89% of them seen once, and the ten largest clones take about 7.7%. The rearrangement uses TRBV2 and TRBJ2-7; D may be TRBD1 or TRBD2 (5 bases each). The clonotype originates from a man aged 25 to 40 in good health and CMV-seropositive. Sequenced: PBMCs. The CDR3 reads CASSAGTNEQYF. In nucleotides, the CDR3 is TGTGCCAGCAGTGCCGGGACCAACGAGCAGTACTTC.